Shown below are 13 T cell receptor beta chains from a single sample sequenced in a study of response to subunit inactivated influenza vaccine. MiXCR, run by TCRdb on the RT-PCR reads, gives a single entry per CDR3 protein. The sample lists 500,000 to 650,000 distinct CDR3 sequences; about 7.6% were seen once. The specimen comprised PBMCs from blood, sampled around 2 years after vaccination. Receptor source: a man aged 50-75 years who received an inactivated influenza vaccine.

This clonotype was recorded many times. The genes are TRBV7-2 and TRBJ1-2, with TRBD1 as a possible D gene (5 bases). There are 16 residues in the CDR3. Germline-derived CDR1 and CDR2 are SGHTA and FQGNSA. Trimming took off 5 bases at V and 8 bases at J, with 24 bases between the two ends. The CDR3 DNA sequence: TGTGCCAGCAGCCCGACCCGGGACTCTACCTTGGGGGGCTACACCTTC. As protein: CASSPTRDSTLGGYTF.

There are many counts of this clonotype. The chain couples TRBV27 to TRBJ2-1, with 7 bases fitting TRBD1. Germline V lookup: CDR1 MNHEY, CDR2 SMNVEV (reference sequence). With V trimmed by 5 bases and J by 2 bases, 6 bases remained unmatched. This CDR3 region has 15 residues. In DNA, the CDR3 is TGTGCCAGCAGTCCCCGGGACAGCCCCTACAATGAGCAGTTCTTC. It is translated as CASSPRDSPYNEQFF.

V and J are TRBV27 and TRBJ2-5; 8 positions match TRBD1. With 5 bases clipped from V and 2 bases from J, the junction kept 4 bases outside the gene matches. Per germline, CDR1 MNHEY and CDR2 SMNVEV (reference sequence). The length of the CDR3 is 14 residues. CDR3 coding DNA: TGTGCCAGCAGTACGGACAGGGAACAAGAGACCCAGTACTTC. Residues: CASSTDREQETQYF.

This clonotype was observed at least ten times. The chain recombines TRBV10-2 with TRBJ2-1; maybe TRBD1 (6 bases). Germline assignment: CDR1 WSHSY and CDR2 SAAADI. The V end was cut by 2 bases, the J end by 3 bases, with 8 bases between. CDR3 length: 14 amino acids. Here the CDR3 reads CASSEEGVYNEQFF. CDR3 bases: TGCGCCAGCAGTGAGGAGGGGGTCTACAATGAGCAGTTCTTC.

The rearrangement links TRBV20-1 to TRBJ2-1; 8 bases match TRBD2. Germline lookup yields CDR1 DFQATT and CDR2 SNEGSKA (reference sequence). The J segment lost 0 bases and the V segment lost 3 bases, leaving 4 bases of the junction unmatched. The CDR3 has 15 amino acids. This CDR3 is CSARGLAGSYNEQFF. CDR3 bases: TGCAGTGCTAGGGGCCTAGCGGGCTCCTACAATGAGCAGTTCTTC.

The chain carries TRBV5-1 and TRBJ2-5; 7 bases line up with TRBD2. J gave up 5 bases and V 3 bases, and 10 bases lay outside the gene matches. Germline V gives CDR1 SGHRS, CDR2 YFSETQ. The CDR3 spans 15 residues. The CDR3 is CASSWNPSGGETQYF. For the CDR3, the DNA is TGCGCCAGCAGCTGGAACCCTAGCGGCGGGGAGACCCAGTACTTC.

This clonotype was seen a few times. The chain links TRBV7-2 to TRBJ1-1; D may be TRBD1 (6 bases). CDR3 length: 14 amino acids. Germline CDR1 is SGHTA and CDR2 is FQGNSA. V was shortened by 3 bases and J by 4 bases, with 12 bases between the two germline ends. The CDR3 DNA follows: TGTGCCAGCAGCTTTTTGGGGGCGGCCACTGAAGCTTTCTTT. Its protein product is CASSFLGAATEAFF.

Notes on this clonotype: One end of the junction varies from germline; a read error may be responsible. The gene calls are TRBV29-1 and TRBJ2-5; D perhaps matches TRBD2 (7 bases). Germline values: CDR1 SQVTM, CDR2 ANQGSEA. The CDR3 consists of 14 residues. CDR3: CSVEPGGLQETQNF. The DNA for the CDR3 is TGCAGCGTTGAACCGGGGGGCCTGCAAGAGACCCAGAACTTC.

V is TRBV18 and J is TRBJ2-3, with D tentatively TRBD2 (6 bases). CDR1 KGHSH and CDR2 LQKENI come from the germline V gene. Trimming shortened V by 3 bases and J by 7 bases, and 20 bases separated the two germline ends. The CDR3 covers 16 residues. The CDR3 protein is CASSPGLGGLDYTQYF. The CDR3, as DNA: TGTGCCAGCTCACCCGGGTTGGGAGGACTCGACTATACGCAGTATTTT.

J is TRBJ2-3 and V is TRBV14; weak D call: TRBD2 (6 bases). Between the trimmed V and J ends, which lost 1 base and 3 bases, there was a span of 14 bases. This CDR3 has 16 amino acids. Germline loops: CDR1 SGHDN, CDR2 FVKESK. In DNA form, the CDR3 reads TGTGCCAGCAGCCAAGTGGAGGGGAGTTGGACAGATACGCAGTATTTT. It is translated as CASSQVEGSWTDTQYF.

This clonotype was picked up a small number of times. V is TRBV15 and J is TRBJ2-5, with TRBD1 matching over 8 bases. Looked up from germline, CDR1 is LNHNV and CDR2 is YYDKDF (reference sequence). The CDR3 spans 15 residues. The V segment lost 3 bases and the J segment 1 base; nucleotides outside the gene matches: 4. The DNA for the CDR3 is TGTGCCACCAGCAGCTCGGACAGGGCCCAAGAGACCCAGTACTTC. Translating it yields CATSSSDRAQETQYF.

The J gene is TRBJ1-1, the V gene TRBV27, with D maybe TRBD1 (5 bases). The V end lost 5 bases, the J end lost 2 bases, and 12 bases lay between the germline ends. The germline V gene encodes CDR1 MNHEY and CDR2 SMNVEV (reference sequence). The CDR3 has 14 residues. The CDR3 loop is CASSRRGFNTEAFF. The CDR3 DNA reads TGTGCCAGCAGTCGAAGGGGATTCAACACTGAAGCTTTCTTT.

This clonotype was observed a handful of times. The CDR3 ends on some other residue instead of the conserved phenylalanine or tryptophan, so this is likely a read error. The chain couples TRBV2 to TRBJ2-1, with a weak D call TRBD2 (5 bases). This CDR3 is 16 amino acids long. V gave up 6 bases and J gave up 0 bases, with 15 bases separating them. Germline CDR1 SNHLY, CDR2 FYNNEI. Written as DNA, the CDR3 is TGTGCCAGCAGGGGATCGGACTCCTACTCCTACAATGAGCAGTTCCTC. Translated, it gives CASRGSDSYSYNEQFL.